The clone carrying this TCR beta chain has just a few counts. TCRdb's copy holds only in-frame clones and misses some; the assay was immunoSEQ multiplex PCR. The sample holds some 61,000 clones, 77% seen once. Germline V gives CDR1 SGHDT, CDR2 YYEEEE. V was clipped by 3 bases and J by 2 bases, with 14 bases between them. CDR3 length: 15 residues. This entry belongs to a study of OX40 agonist ivuxolimab in advanced cancers. This chain links TRBV5-6 with TRBJ1-2; D might be TRBD1 (6 bases). This TCR was sampled from an adult with an advanced solid tumor such as melanoma, head and neck, liver or kidney cancer. The sequenced sample was CD4+ or CD8+ T cells sorted from blood, obtained in a trial of the OX40 agonist ivuxolimab. DNA of the CDR3: TGTGCCAGCAGCTCCACAGGGAGGAGCAACTATGGCTACACCTTC. Protein product: CASSSTGRSNYGYTF. Using reference TRBV5-6 and TRBJ1-2 for the parts outside the CDR3, the full variable domain is DAGVTQSPTHLIKTRGQQVTLRCSPKSGHDTVSWYQQALGQGPQFIFQYYEEEERQRGNFPDRFSGHQFPNYSSELNVNALLLGDSALYLCASSSTGRSNYGYTFGSGTRLTVV.